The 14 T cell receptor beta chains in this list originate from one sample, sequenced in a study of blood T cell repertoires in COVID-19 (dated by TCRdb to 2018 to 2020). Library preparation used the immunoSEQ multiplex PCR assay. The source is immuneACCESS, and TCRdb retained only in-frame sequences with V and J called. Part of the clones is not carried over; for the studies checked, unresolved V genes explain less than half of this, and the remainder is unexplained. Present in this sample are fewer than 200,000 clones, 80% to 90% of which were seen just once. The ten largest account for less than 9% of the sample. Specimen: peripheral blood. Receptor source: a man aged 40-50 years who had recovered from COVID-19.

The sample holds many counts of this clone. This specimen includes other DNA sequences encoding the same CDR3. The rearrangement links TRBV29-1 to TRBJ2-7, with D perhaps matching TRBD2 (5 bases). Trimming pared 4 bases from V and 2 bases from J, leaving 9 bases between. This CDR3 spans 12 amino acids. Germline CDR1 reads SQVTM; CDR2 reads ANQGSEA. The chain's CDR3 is CSVVRGPYEQYF. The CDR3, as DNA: TGCAGCGTTGTTAGAGGGCCCTACGAGCAGTACTTC.

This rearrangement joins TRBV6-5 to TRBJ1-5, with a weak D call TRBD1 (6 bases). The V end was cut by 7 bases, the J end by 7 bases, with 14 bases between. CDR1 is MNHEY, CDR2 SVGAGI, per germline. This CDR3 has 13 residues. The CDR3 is CASIGQITQPQHF. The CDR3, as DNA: TGTGCCAGCATCGGACAGATTACCCAGCCCCAGCATTTT.

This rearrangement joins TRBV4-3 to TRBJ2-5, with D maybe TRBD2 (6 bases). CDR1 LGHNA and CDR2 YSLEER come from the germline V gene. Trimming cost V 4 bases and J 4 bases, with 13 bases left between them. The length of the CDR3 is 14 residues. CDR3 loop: CASSPNSGAETQYF. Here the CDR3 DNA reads TGCGCCAGCAGCCCTAACTCGGGAGCAGAGACCCAGTACTTC.

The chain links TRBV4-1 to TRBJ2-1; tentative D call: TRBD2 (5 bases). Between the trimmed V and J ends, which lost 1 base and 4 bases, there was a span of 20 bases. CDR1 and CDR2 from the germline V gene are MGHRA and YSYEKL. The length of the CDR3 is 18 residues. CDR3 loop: CASSQGPLALGQYNEQFF. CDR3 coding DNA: TGCGCCAGCAGCCAAGGACCCCTAGCCTTGGGTCAATACAATGAGCAGTTCTTC.

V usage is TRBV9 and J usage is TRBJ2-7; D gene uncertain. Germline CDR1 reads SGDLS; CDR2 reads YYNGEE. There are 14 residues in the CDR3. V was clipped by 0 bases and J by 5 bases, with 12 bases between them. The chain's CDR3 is CASSVGALHHEQYF. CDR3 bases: TGTGCCAGCAGCGTAGGAGCTCTCCATCACGAGCAGTACTTC.

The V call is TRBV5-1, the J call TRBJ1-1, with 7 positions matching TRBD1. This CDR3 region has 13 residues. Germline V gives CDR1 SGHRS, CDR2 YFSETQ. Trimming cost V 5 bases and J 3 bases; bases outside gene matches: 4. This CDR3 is CASSPDRDTEAFF. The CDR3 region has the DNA TGCGCCAGCAGTCCAGACAGGGACACTGAAGCTTTCTTT.

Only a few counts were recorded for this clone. In DNA form, the CDR3 reads TGTGCCAGCAGCTTAGGGGGAGGGGATGAAGCTTTCTTT. Its protein product is CASSLGGGDEAFF. The chain has TRBV7-9 and TRBJ1-1; perhaps TRBD1 as D (5 bases). Germline V CDR1 and CDR2: SEHNR, FQNEAQ (reference sequence). The length of the CDR3 is 13 residues. Trimming removed 1 base at V and 7 bases at J, with 10 bases between.

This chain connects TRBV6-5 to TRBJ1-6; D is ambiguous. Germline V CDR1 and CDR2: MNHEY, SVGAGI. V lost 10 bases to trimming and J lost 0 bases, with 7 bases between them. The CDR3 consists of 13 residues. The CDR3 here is CAIGSSYNSPLHF. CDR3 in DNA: TGTGCCATTGGGAGCTCCTATAATTCACCCCTCCACTTT.

The CDR3 DNA sequence: TGTGCCTGGAGTCGGGGTCCTGGAAACACCATATATTTT. It is translated as CAWSRGPGNTIYF. The gene calls are TRBV30 and TRBJ1-3; no clear D. Per germline, CDR1 GTSNPN and CDR2 SVGIG (reference sequence). V was trimmed by 2 bases and J by 2 bases, leaving 7 bases between them. CDR3 length: 13 residues.

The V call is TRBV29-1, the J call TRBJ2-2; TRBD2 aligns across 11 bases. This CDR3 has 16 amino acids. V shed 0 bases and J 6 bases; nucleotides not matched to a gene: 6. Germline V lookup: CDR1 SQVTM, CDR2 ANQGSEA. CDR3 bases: TGCAGCGTTGAAGAGAAGGCTAGCGGGGGGCCCGGGGAGCTGTTTTTT. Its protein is CSVEEKASGGPGELFF.

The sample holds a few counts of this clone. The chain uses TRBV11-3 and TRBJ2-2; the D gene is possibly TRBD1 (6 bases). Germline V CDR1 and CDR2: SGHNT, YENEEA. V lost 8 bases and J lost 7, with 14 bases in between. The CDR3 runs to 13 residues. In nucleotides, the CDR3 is TGTGCCAGCCGGAACCAGGGGATCGGGGAGCTGTTTTTT. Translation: CASRNQGIGELFF.

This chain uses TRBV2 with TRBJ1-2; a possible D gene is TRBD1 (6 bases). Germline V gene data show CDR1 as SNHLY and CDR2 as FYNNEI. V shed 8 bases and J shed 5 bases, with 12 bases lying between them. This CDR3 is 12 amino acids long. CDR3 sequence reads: CASLGGLYGYTF. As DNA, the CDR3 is TGTGCCAGCTTAGGGGGTTTGTATGGCTACACCTTC.

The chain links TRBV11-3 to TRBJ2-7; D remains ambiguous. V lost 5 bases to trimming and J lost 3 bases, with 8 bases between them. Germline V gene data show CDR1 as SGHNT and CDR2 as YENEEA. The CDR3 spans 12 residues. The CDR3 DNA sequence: TGTGCCAGCAGCCCAGGTGGCTACGAGCAGTACTTC. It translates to CASSPGGYEQYF.

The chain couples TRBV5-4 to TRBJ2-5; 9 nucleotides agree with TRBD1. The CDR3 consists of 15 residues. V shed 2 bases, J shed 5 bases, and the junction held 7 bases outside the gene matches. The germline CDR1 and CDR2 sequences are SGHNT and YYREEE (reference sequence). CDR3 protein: CASSFWTGAVETQYF. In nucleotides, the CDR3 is TGTGCCAGCAGCTTCTGGACAGGGGCGGTGGAGACCCAGTACTTC.